The 28 T cell receptor beta chains reported below all come from one sample, sequenced in a study of TIL therapy for anti-PD-1-resistant metastatic lung cancer. Time point denoted: pre-treatment sample, taken before nivolumab and TIL therapy. This was the immunoSEQ v3 assay. Profiling relied on immunoSEQ multiplex PCR, and the TCRdb table lists in-frame clones only, not all of them. The sample holds about 16,000 clones, approximately 74% seen once. Sequencing used blood, obtained at baseline. The receptors here all came from a person aged 25 to 85 with non-small cell lung cancer.

The chain is built from TRBV30 and TRBJ1-5, with D perhaps TRBD1 (5 bases). V was shortened by 2 bases and J by 0 bases, with 5 bases between the two germline ends. CDR3 length equals 13 residues. CDR1 GTSNPN and CDR2 SVGIG come from the germline V gene (reference sequence). The CDR3 reads CAWSRGSNQPQHF. For the CDR3, the DNA is TGTGCCTGGAGTAGGGGTAGCAATCAGCCCCAGCATTTT.

The V call is TRBV20-1, the J call TRBJ2-5; D call uncertain. Trimming removed 5 bases at V and 4 bases at J, with 8 bases between. The CDR3 totals 11 residues. From germline, CDR1 is DFQATT and CDR2 SNEGSKA (reference sequence). The CDR3 nucleotides are TGCAGTGCTGGGTCCCTAGAGACCCAGTACTTC. Translated, it gives CSAGSLETQYF.

The V and J genes are TRBV2 and TRBJ2-3; D perhaps matches TRBD1 (6 bases). Trimming removed 5 bases at V and 6 bases at J, with 15 bases between. This CDR3 comprises 14 residues. Germline lookup yields CDR1 SNHLY and CDR2 FYNNEI. CDR3 DNA: TGTGCCAGCAGTCCGGACAGTGTGGTGGATACGCAGTATTTT. It specifies CASSPDSVVDTQYF.

The chain uses TRBV6-6 and TRBJ2-1; 10 bases line up with TRBD1. After removal of 10 bases from V and 7 bases from J, the junction contained 7 bases not matched to a gene. Germline V CDR1 and CDR2: MNHNY, SVGAGI (reference sequence). The CDR3 has 13 amino acids. The CDR3 loop reads CATRQGARNEQFF. CDR3 sequence (DNA): TGTGCCACCAGACAGGGGGCGCGAAATGAGCAGTTCTTC.

Remarks on this clone: A read error may explain this, as a much larger clone is one base away. At the DNA level, this CDR3 is encoded by other sequences in the same sample as well. The CDR3 DNA is TGTGCCTGCCTGGCGCCTGGAAACACCATATATTTT. Amino acid sequence: CACLAPGNTIYF. The chain uses TRBV30 and TRBJ1-3; D call uncertain. The CDR3 contains 12 residues. Trimming took 6 bases from V and 2 from J, leaving 8 bases between them. CDR1 is GTSNPN, CDR2 SVGIG, per germline (reference sequence).

The chain combines TRBV5-1 with TRBJ1-1, with TRBD1 identical over 7 bases. The ends lost 7 bases at V and 5 bases at J; junction bases unmatched: 8. The CDR3 extends over 13 amino acids. The germline V gene has CDR1 SGHRS and CDR2 YFSETQ. CDR3 in amino acids: CASGLGGRTEAFF. CDR3 nucleotides: TGCGCCAGCGGCCTAGGGGGCAGGACTGAAGCTTTCTTT.

The CDR3 region is CSVLNRDRALYGYTF. In nucleotides, the CDR3 is TGCAGCGTCCTCAACCGGGACAGGGCCCTCTATGGCTACACCTTC. The chain combines TRBV29-1 with TRBJ1-2, with TRBD1 matching 9 bases. Germline-derived CDR1 and CDR2 are SQVTM and ANQGSEA. V trimming: 6 bases; J trimming: 4 bases; junction bases outside the gene matches: 12. There are 15 residues in the CDR3.

This chain connects TRBV7-3 to TRBJ2-1, with D tentatively TRBD2 (5 bases). Germline V gene lookup returns CDR1 SGHTA and CDR2 FQGTGA. This CDR3 is built from 13 residues. V gave up 5 bases and J gave up 6 bases, with 11 bases separating them. Here the CDR3 reads CASSHDYGNEQFF. The CDR3 DNA reads TGTGCCAGCAGCCACGACTACGGCAATGAGCAGTTCTTC.

Comment on this clone: At one end the junction does not follow the germline gene, possibly because of a read error. The V and J genes are TRBV5-5 and TRBJ2-7, with 9 bases aligning to TRBD1. CDR1 and CDR2 from the germline V gene are SGHKS and YYEKEE (reference sequence). The CDR3 sequence is 14 residues long. CDR3: CASSLGTGRDEQYF. In DNA, the CDR3 is TGTGCCAGCAGTTTGGGGACAGGGAGGGACGAGCAGTACTTC.

The chain recombines TRBV11-3 with TRBJ1-2; possible D gene TRBD1, 5 bases. Looked up from germline, CDR1 is SGHNT and CDR2 is YENEEA. Trimming removed 6 bases at V and 5 bases at J, with 10 bases between. This CDR3 spans 12 amino acids. Here the CDR3 reads CASSPRGYGYTF. The CDR3 coding sequence is TGTGCCAGCAGTCCGAGGGGTTATGGCTACACCTTC. Full variable domain (missing parts from reference TRBV11-3 and TRBJ1-2): EAGVVQSPRYKIIEKKQPVAFWCNPISGHNTLYWYLQNLGQGPELLIRYENEEAVDDSQLPKDRFSAERLKGVDSTLKIQPAELGDSAVYLCASSPRGYGYTFGSGTRLTVV.

The rearrangement joins TRBV7-2 to TRBJ2-7, with D tentatively TRBD1 (5 bases). Looked up from germline, CDR1 is SGHTA and CDR2 is FQGNSA. V shed 2 bases and J shed 3 bases, with 17 bases lying between them. The CDR3 totals 16 residues. CDR3 coding DNA: TGTGCCAGCAGCTTAAATGGACATCTAAGCAACTACGAGCAGTACTTC. Amino acids: CASSLNGHLSNYEQYF.

The chain employs TRBV5-1 and TRBJ2-7; TRBD2 matches 12 bases. The CDR3 covers 16 residues. V lost 3 bases, J lost 4 bases, and 8 bases stayed unmatched. Per the germline V gene, CDR1 is SGHRS and CDR2 is YFSETQ. The CDR3 spells CASSSRLAGESYEQYF. The CDR3, as DNA: TGCGCCAGCAGCTCAAGACTAGCGGGGGAAAGTTACGAGCAGTACTTC.

The chain carries TRBV7-2 and TRBJ2-1, with 16 bases matching TRBD2. From germline, CDR1 is SGHTA and CDR2 FQGNSA. The CDR3 consists of 17 residues. The ends lost 3 bases at V and 7 bases at J; junction bases unmatched: 6. The DNA of the CDR3 is TGTGCCAGCAGCTTCCCGGGACTAGCGGGGGGGCCTAATGAGCAGTTCTTC. It encodes CASSFPGLAGGPNEQFF.

The chain employs TRBV19 and TRBJ2-7, with D perhaps being TRBD1 or TRBD2 (6 bases each). The CDR3 length is 16 residues. V was shortened by 1 base and J by 3 bases, with 16 bases between the two germline ends. Germline loops: CDR1 LNHDA, CDR2 SQIVND (reference sequence). The chain's CDR3 is CASSIVGGPSHYEQYF. CDR3 nucleotides: TGTGCCAGTAGTATAGTTGGGGGGCCATCCCACTACGAGCAGTACTTC.

The chain links TRBV5-1 to TRBJ2-3; possible D gene TRBD2, 5 bases. The CDR3 sequence is 15 residues long. Germline CDR1 reads SGHRS; CDR2 reads YFSETQ. The ends were cut back, 2 bases at V and 3 bases at J, with 13 bases in the middle. The chain's CDR3 is CASSFGSRGTDTQYF. CDR3 nucleotides: TGCGCCAGCAGCTTCGGGTCCCGAGGGACAGATACGCAGTATTTT.

This clone showed up just a few times. CDR3 sequence (DNA): TGTGCCAGCAGCCCAGGACCGAACCCGCGGACTGAAGCTTTCTTT. It translates to CASSPGPNPRTEAFF. The chain couples TRBV5-6 to TRBJ1-1; unclear D gene. Trimming removed 4 bases from V and 5 bases from J, with 18 bases in between. The CDR3 contains 15 residues. Germline V CDR1 and CDR2: SGHDT, YYEEEE.

Only a few counts were recorded for this clone. The chain carries TRBV5-4 and TRBJ2-4; 7 positions agree with TRBD2. Germline values: CDR1 SGHNT, CDR2 YYREEE (reference sequence). The V segment lost 2 bases and the J segment 10 bases; nucleotides outside the gene matches: 18. This CDR3 has 17 residues. CDR3 nucleotides: TGTGCCAGCAGCTTATTGTTCAGCGGGGACCCCAGACCTATTCAGTACTTC. Protein product: CASSLLFSGDPRPIQYF.

This clone has a handful of counts. The DNA for the CDR3 is TGTGCCAGCAGTACCATGGACCCTAATGAAAAACTGTTTTTT. This codes for CASSTMDPNEKLFF. V gene TRBV11-3 combines with J gene TRBJ1-4; D gene ambiguous. The CDR3 length is 14 residues. The germline CDR1 and CDR2 sequences are SGHNT and YENEEA. V gave up 6 bases and J gave up 3 bases, with 11 bases separating them.

The J gene is TRBJ1-6, the V gene TRBV7-6; TRBD1 matches 8 bases. Germline loops: CDR1 SGHVS, CDR2 FNYEAQ. The CDR3 contains 16 residues. V lost 1 base, J lost 5 bases, and 4 bases stayed unmatched. Here the CDR3 DNA reads TGTGCCAGCAGCTTAGGTACAGGGGGTAATAATTCACCCCTCCACTTT. It encodes CASSLGTGGNNSPLHF.

V usage is TRBV5-1 and J usage is TRBJ2-7; a possible D gene is TRBD2 (5 bases). There are 15 residues in the CDR3. Germline CDR1 is SGHRS and CDR2 is YFSETQ. V gave up 0 bases and J gave up 2 bases, with 12 bases separating them. CDR3 loop: CASSLGFGVPYEQYF. The CDR3 DNA sequence: TGCGCCAGCAGCTTGGGGTTCGGGGTACCCTACGAGCAGTACTTC.

The chain employs TRBV2 and TRBJ2-2; TRBD2 is a possible D gene (6 bases). The length of the CDR3 is 14 residues. Germline V gene lookup returns CDR1 SNHLY and CDR2 FYNNEI. Deletions cut 4 bases from V and 5 bases from J, with 11 bases between. Written as DNA, the CDR3 is TGTGCCAGCAGTGGCGGGGTTGGGACCGGGGAGCTGTTTTTT. Encoded protein: CASSGGVGTGELFF. The full variable domain, completed using reference TRBV2 and TRBJ2-2, is EPEVTQTPSHQVTQMGQEVILRCVPISNHLYFYWYRQILGQKVEFLVSFYNNEISEKSEIFDDQFSVERPDGSNFTLKIRSTKLEDSAMYFCASSGGVGTGELFFGEGSRLTVL.

J is TRBJ2-3 and V is TRBV6-4; D is unresolved. CDR3 length: 14 residues. Germline V gene sequence: CDR1 MRHNA, CDR2 SNTAGT. V lost 1 base and J lost 1, with 6 bases in between. The CDR3 region is CASSDFVGTDTQYF. In DNA, the CDR3 is TGTGCCAGCAGTGACTTTGTGGGCACAGATACGCAGTATTTT.

The V and J genes are TRBV6-6 and TRBJ2-7; perhaps TRBD2 as D (6 bases). Deletions cut 5 bases from V and 7 bases from J, with 21 bases between. Germline CDR1 is MNHNY and CDR2 is SVGAGI (reference sequence). This CDR3 has 15 amino acids. The DNA of the CDR3 is TGTGCCAGCAGTCCCTGGGACTCGCTGTTGGGAGAGCAGTACTTC. Protein product: CASSPWDSLLGEQYF.

This clone is a singleton in its sample. V and J are TRBV10-3 and TRBJ2-7; 7 bases align to TRBD2. CDR3 size: 15 residues. Germline V gene sequence: CDR1 ENHRY, CDR2 SYGVKD. V lost 10 bases, J lost 3 bases, and 15 bases stayed unmatched. This CDR3 is CATQMGLGTIYEQYF. The DNA of the CDR3 is TGTGCCACCCAAATGGGACTTGGGACTATCTACGAGCAGTACTTC.

The chain uses TRBV6-9 and TRBJ2-4; TRBD1 aligns across 8 bases. This CDR3 has 13 residues. V was clipped by 7 bases and J by 4 bases; unmatched bases: 3. CDR1 is MNHGY, CDR2 SVAAGI, per germline. The CDR3 coding sequence is TGTGCCAGCAAGGACAGGGTGAAAAACATTCAGTACTTC. Protein sequence: CASKDRVKNIQYF.

The rearrangement links TRBV10-1 to TRBJ1-6, with 9 bases aligning to TRBD1. V shed 7 bases, J shed 9 bases, and the junction held 10 bases outside the gene matches. CDR3 length: 15 residues. The V gene's germline CDR1 is WNHNN and CDR2 SYGVQD (reference sequence). The CDR3 nucleotides read TGCGCCAGCATACCCCGGACAGGGGAGAGTTCACCCCTCCACTTT. Amino acids: CASIPRTGESSPLHF.

The CDR3 region is CASSLGASYEQYF. For the CDR3, the DNA is TGTGCCAGCAGCTTAGGCGCCTCCTACGAGCAGTACTTC. The V and J genes are TRBV7-2 and TRBJ2-7; D remains ambiguous. The CDR3 sequence is 13 residues long. The germline gives CDR1 SGHTA, CDR2 FQGNSA. V lost 1 base and J lost 0, with 4 bases in between.

This chain links TRBV18 with TRBJ2-5; no firm D call. The germline V and J ends were trimmed by 3 bases and 8 bases, with 10 bases remaining between them. The CDR3 contains 12 residues. Germline V lookup: CDR1 KGHSH, CDR2 LQKENI. DNA for the CDR3: TGTGCCAGCTCACCCCCGACCGGAACCCAGTACTTC. It specifies CASSPPTGTQYF.